A single sample gave rise to the 5 T cell receptor beta chains below, sequenced in a study of T cell changes during pregnancy in multiple sclerosis. Assay: immunoSEQ multiplex PCR; the TCRdb copy retains only in-frame clones and omits some. The repertoire includes about 110,000 clones, more than 85% of them detected once, and about 1.6% sits in the top ten. The sample consisted of peripheral blood, taken in the third trimester of pregnancy. These receptors were obtained from a female donor with multiple sclerosis, enrolled in a pregnancy study.

The chain combines TRBV5-4 with TRBJ1-6, with D perhaps matching TRBD1 (5 bases). Trimming removed 4 bases from V and 6 bases from J, with 11 bases in between. Germline assignment: CDR1 SGHNT and CDR2 YYREEE (reference sequence). This CDR3 has 14 residues. CDR3 protein: CASSAGRTNSPLHF. CDR3 sequence (DNA): TGTGCCAGCAGCGCGGGACGGACTAATTCACCCCTCCACTTT.

This chain uses TRBV18 with TRBJ2-1; 13 bases are shared with TRBD2. V shed 4 bases, J shed 10 bases, and the junction held 10 bases outside the gene matches. Germline-derived CDR1 and CDR2 are KGHSH and LQKENI. There are 16 residues in the CDR3. CDR3 nucleotides: TGTGCCAGCTCACAACTAGCGGGAGGGCCCGGGGGCGAGCAGTTCTTC. It encodes CASSQLAGGPGGEQFF. Variable domain in full (rest from reference TRBV18 and TRBJ2-1): NAGVMQNPRHLVRRRGQEARLRCSPMKGHSHVYWYRQLPEEGLKFMVYLQKENIIDESGMPKERFSAEFPKEGPSILRIQQVVRGDSAAYFCASSQLAGGPGGEQFFGPGTRLTVL.

The sample holds one count of this clone. V and J are TRBV6-1 and TRBJ1-2; D may be TRBD1 (6 bases). Germline values: CDR1 MNHNS, CDR2 SASEGT. This CDR3 has 15 residues. The V end lost 4 bases, the J end lost 0 bases, and 12 bases lay between the germline ends. CDR3 DNA: TGTGCCAGCAGTGCCGGAAGGACAGCTAACTATGGCTACACCTTC. It translates to CASSAGRTANYGYTF.

The J gene is TRBJ2-7, the V gene TRBV28; 10 bases match TRBD2. The junction had 12 bases not matched to a gene; V was cut back by 4 bases and J by 3 bases. Germline V lookup: CDR1 MDHEN, CDR2 SYDVKM. The CDR3 contains 17 residues. As DNA, the CDR3 is TGTGCCAGCAGTTCCAACCCGGGGACTAGCGTATTCTACGAGCAGTACTTC. Translation: CASSSNPGTSVFYEQYF.

The chain links TRBV5-1 to TRBJ2-2; TRBD1 is a possible D gene (5 bases). Deletions cut 0 bases from V and 4 bases from J, with 16 bases between. CDR1 and CDR2 (germline): SGHRS, YFSETQ. This CDR3 has 17 residues. The CDR3 coding sequence is TGCGCCAGCAGCTTGGGAACAGGACCCCCGGGCACCGGGGAGCTGTTTTTT. It is translated as CASSLGTGPPGTGELFF.